This T cell receptor beta chain was observed in a study of early T cells in non-severe SARS-CoV-2 infection. Study-wide findings and caveats: Matching with VDJdb favored anti-spike CD8 responses (missing private and CD4 specificities).

In this sample, this clonotype turned up many times. Its target is unknown. Attachment of unique molecular identifiers to individual cDNA molecules was performed. TCRdb passed the 5' RACE reads through MiXCR, listing each CDR3 protein once. This table holds nearly 30,000 distinct CDR3 sequences, about 5% found once. The CDR3 contains 13 residues. V lost 6 bases, J lost 5 bases, and 13 bases lay in between. Germline CDR1 and CDR2: MNHEY and SVGEGT. The sequence came from an adult who was a healthcare worker with PCR-confirmed SARS-CoV-2 infection or an uninfected control (not recorded which). The sequenced sample consisted of whole blood. This sequence joins TRBV6-2 or TRBV6-3 and TRBJ1-2; weak D call: TRBD1 (5 bases). CDR3 sequence (DNA): TGTGCCAGCAGAACGCGGGACTTATATGGCTACACCTTC. Translating gives CASRTRDLYGYTF.